This T cell receptor beta chain was captured in a study of CD4 T cells in relation to SARS-CoV-2 and coronaviruses. The CDR3 covers 13 residues. CDR1 is SNHLY and CDR2 is FYNNEI in the germline V gene. Trimming cost V 7 bases and J 4 bases, with 13 bases left between them. Generated by immunoSEQ multiplex PCR, the TCRdb table keeps only in-frame clones and is missing some. This sample has tens of thousands of clones, with roughly 82% found just once. Comments on this clone: Antigen unknown.

The gene calls are TRBV2 and TRBJ1-1; TRBD1 is a possible D gene (5 bases). Sequences were obtained from memory CD4+ T cells from PBMCs, cultured in vitro. The sequence derives from an adult with COVID-19. This CDR3 reads CASMGGTRTEAFF. The CDR3 region has the DNA TGTGCCAGCATGGGGGGAACTCGCACTGAAGCTTTCTTT.